This TCR beta chain was recorded in a study of blood T cells in healthy people across ages. PCR was performed a second time for roughly 7 to 12 cycles using a sample-barcoded 5' primer and a J-beta primer mix. TCRdb processed the 5' RACE reads anew with MiXCR; each CDR3 protein has one entry. The table shows 1.5 million to 2 million distinct CDR3 sequences, with 30% to 40% occurring only once. Study conclusions and caveats: The study found more naive CD4+ cells and higher diversity in long-lived than aged donors.

There were at least 5.5 micrograms of total RNA extracted from every sample. With respect to this clonotype: Its antigen is undetermined.

This CDR3 region has 16 residues. The V and J ends lost 3 bases and 5 bases, in that order; junction bases with no gene match: 12. Germline CDR1 DFQATT, CDR2 SNEGSKA (reference sequence). Source material: blood. The chain couples TRBV20-1 to TRBJ1-4; TRBD1 matches 7 bases. The receptor comes from a woman aged 25 to 39 in good health. CDR3 DNA: TGCAGTGCTAGTCGAGCCGGACAGGAAAAAAATGAAAAACTGTTTTTT. Protein: CSASRAGQEKNEKLFF.